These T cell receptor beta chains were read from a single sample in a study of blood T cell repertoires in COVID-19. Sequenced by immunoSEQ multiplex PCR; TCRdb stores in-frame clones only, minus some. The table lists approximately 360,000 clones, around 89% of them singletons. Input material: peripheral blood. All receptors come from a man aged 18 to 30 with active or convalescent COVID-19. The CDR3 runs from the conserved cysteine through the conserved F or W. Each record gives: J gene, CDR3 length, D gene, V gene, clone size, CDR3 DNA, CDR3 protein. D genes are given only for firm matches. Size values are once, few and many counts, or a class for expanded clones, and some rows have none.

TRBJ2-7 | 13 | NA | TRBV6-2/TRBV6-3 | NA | TGTGCCAGCAGTTCGACGGGTAACTACGAGCAGTACTTC | CASSSTGNYEQYF
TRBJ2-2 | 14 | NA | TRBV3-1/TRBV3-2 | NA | TGTGCCAGCGCCGTGAGGGAGTACACCGGGGAGCTGTTTTTT | CASAVREYTGELFF
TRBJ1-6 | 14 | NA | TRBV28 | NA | TGTGCCAGCAGTTTGACGGGGTATGGTTCACCCCTCCACTTT | CASSLTGYGSPLHF
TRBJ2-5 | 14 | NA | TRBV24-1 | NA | TGTGCCACCAGTGAATCCCGGGAAAGCAGGACCCAGTACTTC | CATSESRESRTQYF
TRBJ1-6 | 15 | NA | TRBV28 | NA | TGTGCCAGCAGTTTTTTGGGGCTGAATAATTCACCCCTCCACTTT | CASSFLGLNNSPLHF
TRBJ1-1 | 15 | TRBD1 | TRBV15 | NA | TGTGCCACCAGTCTTTCGACAGGGGGGTACACTGAAGCTTTCTTT | CATSLSTGGYTEAFF
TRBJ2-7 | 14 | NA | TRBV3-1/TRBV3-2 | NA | TGTGCCAGCAGCCATAGTGGGGCGGCCTACGAGCAGTACTTC | CASSHSGAAYEQYF
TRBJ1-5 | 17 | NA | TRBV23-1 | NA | TGCGCCAGCAGTCAATCGAACAGAAGGAATAGCAATCAGCCCCAGCATTTT | CASSQSNRRNSNQPQHF
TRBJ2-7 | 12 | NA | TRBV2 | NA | TGTGCCAGCAGTACTGAGGGCTACGAGCAGTACTTC | CASSTEGYEQYF
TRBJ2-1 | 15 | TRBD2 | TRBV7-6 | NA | TGTGCCAGCAGTAGACTAGCGGGAGTTCTCCATGAGCAGTTCTTC | CASSRLAGVLHEQFF
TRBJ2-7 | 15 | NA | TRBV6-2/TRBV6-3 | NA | TGTGCCAGCAGTTACGACACTAGGAGCTCCTACGAGCAGTACTTC | CASSYDTRSSYEQYF
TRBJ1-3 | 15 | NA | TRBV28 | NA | TGTGCCAGCAGCGGAGCTGTAGGATCTGGAAACACCATATATTTT | CASSGAVGSGNTIYF
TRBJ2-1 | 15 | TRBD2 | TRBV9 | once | TGTGCCAGCAGCGTAGGGCTAGCGGAAAACAATGAGCAGTTCTTC | CASSVGLAENNEQFF
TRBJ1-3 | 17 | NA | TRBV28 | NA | TGTGCCAGCAGTTCGTTAGCAGGAACGGGACTCGGAAACACCATATATTTT | CASSSLAGTGLGNTIYF
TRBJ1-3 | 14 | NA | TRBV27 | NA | TGTGCCAGCGGACCAGGGGACTCTGGAAACACCATATATTTT | CASGPGDSGNTIYF
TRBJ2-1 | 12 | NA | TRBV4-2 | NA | TGTGCCAGCAGCCAGGCCCTCAATGAGCAGTTCTTC | CASSQALNEQFF
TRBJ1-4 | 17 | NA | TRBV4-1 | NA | TGCGCCAGCAGCCAAGACGAAGGGGCTCGGACTAATGAAAAACTGTTTTTT | CASSQDEGARTNEKLFF
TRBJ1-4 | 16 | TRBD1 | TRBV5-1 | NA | TGCGCCAGCAGCGTGTGGGGGACAGGGGCTGGTGAAAAACTGTTTTTT | CASSVWGTGAGEKLFF
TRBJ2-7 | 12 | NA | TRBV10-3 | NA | TGTGCCATCAGGGGGGGGCCCTACGAGCAGTACTTC | CAIRGGPYEQYF
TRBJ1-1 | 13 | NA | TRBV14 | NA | TGTGCCAGCAGTTTCCAGGGGAACACTGAAGCTTTCTTT | CASSFQGNTEAFF
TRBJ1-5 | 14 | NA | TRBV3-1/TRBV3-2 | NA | TGTGCCAGCAGCTTTACCGGGAGTAATCAGCCCCAGCATTTT | CASSFTGSNQPQHF
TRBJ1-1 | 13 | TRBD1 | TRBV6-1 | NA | TGTGCCAGCAGTGAGGAAAACAGGGGCGTCGCTTTCTTT | CASSEENRGVAFF
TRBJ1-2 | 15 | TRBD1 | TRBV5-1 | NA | TGCGCCAGCAGCTCGGGAGACAGGGTGGGCTATGGCTACACCTTC | CASSSGDRVGYGYTF
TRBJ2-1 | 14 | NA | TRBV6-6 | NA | TGTGCCAGCACCCCATCCCGGGACTACAATGAGCAGTTCTTC | CASTPSRDYNEQFF
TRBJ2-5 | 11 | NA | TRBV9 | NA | TGTGCCAGCAGCGTGGCAGAGACCCAGTACTTC | CASSVAETQYF
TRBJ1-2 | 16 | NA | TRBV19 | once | TGTGCCAGTAGTATACAGGGTATGAGTACTAACTATGGCTACACCTTC | CASSIQGMSTNYGYTF
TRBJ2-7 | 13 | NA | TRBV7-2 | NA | TGTGCCAGCAGCCTGGACAGAACATACGAGCAGTACTTC | CASSLDRTYEQYF
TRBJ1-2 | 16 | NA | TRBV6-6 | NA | TGTGCCAGCAGTTACTCGGGCACGGCAACTAACTATGGCTACACCTTC | CASSYSGTATNYGYTF
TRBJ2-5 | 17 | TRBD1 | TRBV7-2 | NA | TGTGCCAGCAGCTTAGTTTCACAGGGGGCGAAGCAAGAGACCCAGTACTTC | CASSLVSQGAKQETQYF
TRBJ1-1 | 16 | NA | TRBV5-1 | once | TGCGCCAGCAGCTTGGCCAGGGGTGATATAAACACTGAAGCTTTCTTT | CASSLARGDINTEAFF
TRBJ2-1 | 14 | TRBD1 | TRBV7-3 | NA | TGTGCCAGCAGCCCGGGACAGAGCTACAATGAGCAGTTCTTC | CASSPGQSYNEQFF
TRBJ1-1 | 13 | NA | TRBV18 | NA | TGTGCCAGCTCACCAGGGCGTGGGACTGAAGCTTTCTTT | CASSPGRGTEAFF
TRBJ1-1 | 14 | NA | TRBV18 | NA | TGTGCCAGCGCATCTTTGGACAGGAACACTGAAGCTTTCTTT | CASASLDRNTEAFF
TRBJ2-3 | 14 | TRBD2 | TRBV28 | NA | TGTGCCAGCAGTTTGAGTAGCGGGAGTTATACGCAGTATTTT | CASSLSSGSYTQYF
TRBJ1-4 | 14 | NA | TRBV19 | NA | TGTGCCAGTAGAACGGGACACGCTAATGAAAAACTGTTTTTT | CASRTGHANEKLFF
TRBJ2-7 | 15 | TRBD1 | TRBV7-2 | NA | TGTGCCAGCAGCTTACGGACAGGGGGTTCCTACGAGCAGTACTTC | CASSLRTGGSYEQYF
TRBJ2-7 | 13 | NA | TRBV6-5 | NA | TGTGCCAGCAGTTTTGCCACAGCCTACGAGCAGTACTTC | CASSFATAYEQYF
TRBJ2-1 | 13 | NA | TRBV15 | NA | TGTGCCACCAGCAGGCTAGCGCCAAATGAGCAGTTCTTC | CATSRLAPNEQFF
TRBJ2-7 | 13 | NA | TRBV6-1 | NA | TGTGCCAGCAGTGAAGCGCTAGGCGACGAGCAGTACTTC | CASSEALGDEQYF
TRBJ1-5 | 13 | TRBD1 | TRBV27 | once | TGTGCCAGCAATGACAGGGTAGGTCAGCCCCAGCATTTT | CASNDRVGQPQHF
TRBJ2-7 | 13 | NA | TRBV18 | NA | TGTGCCAGCTCACCATCCCAGGACTACGAGCAGTACTTC | CASSPSQDYEQYF
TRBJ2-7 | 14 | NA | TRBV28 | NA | TGTGCCAGCAGTTTACAAGGACTCACGCACGAGCAGTACTTC | CASSLQGLTHEQYF
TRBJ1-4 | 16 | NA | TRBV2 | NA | TGTGCCAGCAGTGAAGCGCTGCCGCGGATTAATGAAAAACTGTTTTTT | CASSEALPRINEKLFF
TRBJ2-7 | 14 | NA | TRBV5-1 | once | TGCGCCAGCAGCTTGTCCAGGCAAAGCTACGAGCAGTACTTC | CASSLSRQSYEQYF
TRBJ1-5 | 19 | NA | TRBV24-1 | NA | TGTGCCACCAGTGATGGTAGGTGGGGTGGGGAGGTCGGCAATCAGCCCCAGCATTTT | CATSDGRWGGEVGNQPQHF
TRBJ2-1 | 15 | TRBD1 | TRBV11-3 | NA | TGTGCCAGCAGCTTACAGGACAGGGCCCACAATGAGCAGTTCTTC | CASSLQDRAHNEQFF